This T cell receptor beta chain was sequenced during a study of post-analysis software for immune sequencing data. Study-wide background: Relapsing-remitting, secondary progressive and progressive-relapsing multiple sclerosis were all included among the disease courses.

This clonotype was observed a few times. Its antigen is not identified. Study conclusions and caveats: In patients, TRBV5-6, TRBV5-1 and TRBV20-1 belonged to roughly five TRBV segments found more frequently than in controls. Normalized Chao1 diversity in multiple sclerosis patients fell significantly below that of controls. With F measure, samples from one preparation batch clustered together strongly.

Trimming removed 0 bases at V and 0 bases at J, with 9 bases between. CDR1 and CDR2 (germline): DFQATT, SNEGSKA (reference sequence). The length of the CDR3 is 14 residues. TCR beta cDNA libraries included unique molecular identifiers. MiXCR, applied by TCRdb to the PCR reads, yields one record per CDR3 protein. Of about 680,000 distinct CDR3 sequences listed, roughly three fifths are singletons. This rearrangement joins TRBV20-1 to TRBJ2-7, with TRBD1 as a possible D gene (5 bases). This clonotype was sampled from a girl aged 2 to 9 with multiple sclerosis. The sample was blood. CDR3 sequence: CSARDQGVSYEQYF. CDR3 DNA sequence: TGCAGTGCTAGAGATCAAGGGGTCTCCTACGAGCAGTACTTC.